This TCR beta chain was identified during a study of beta chain features in type 1 diabetes. About the research overall: The patients were much like the healthy donors in age, gender and cell yields.

Expressed TCRB transcripts were sequenced because the entire RNA isolate underwent reverse transcription. This table comes from immunoSEQ multiplex PCR, and its TCRdb copy is limited to in-frame clones, with some not included. In the table there are about 410,000 clones, roughly 14% of which are singletons. Germline values: CDR1 MNHNS, CDR2 SASEGT. The CDR3 consists of 18 residues. V lost 0 bases to trimming and J lost 2 bases; unmatched junction nucleotides: 12. The chain employs TRBV6-1 and TRBJ2-7, with 8 bases aligning to TRBD1. Sample: naive CD4+ T cells from blood. The receptor comes from a man aged 25 to 40 in good health. The CDR3 DNA follows: TGTGCCAGCAGTGAAGCTGGGGCAGGGGGCGCGTACCCCTACGAGCAGTACTTC. Amino acids: CASSEAGAGGAYPYEQYF.